These 8 T cell receptor beta chains came from one sample sequenced in a study of blood T cell repertoires in COVID-19. Sequenced by immunoSEQ multiplex PCR; TCRdb stores in-frame clones only, minus some. The sample lists over 350,000 clones; roughly 89% were seen once. Input material: peripheral blood. The source of these receptors is a woman aged 30 to 39 with acute or convalescent COVID-19.

The chain uses TRBV12-3 or TRBV12-4 and TRBJ2-3, with TRBD2 matching over 8 bases. V shed 8 bases and J 5 bases; nucleotides not matched to a gene: 6. CDR3 size: 13 residues. CDR3 in DNA: TGTGCCAGCGCGGGGGGCCAGGTAGATACGCAGTATTTT. Protein: CASAGGQVDTQYF.

The V call is TRBV7-9, the J call TRBJ1-2; D is uncertain. Trimming removed 1 base at V and 4 bases at J, with 19 bases between. The CDR3 spans 17 residues. Germline V gene lookup returns CDR1 SEHNR and CDR2 FQNEAQ (reference sequence). Here the CDR3 reads CASSLVQSRRWSYGYTF. The CDR3 bases are TGTGCCAGCAGCTTAGTTCAATCGAGGAGATGGTCCTATGGCTACACCTTC.

The chain joins TRBV7-9 to TRBJ2-7; 7 positions agree with TRBD2. The ends lost 0 bases at V and 6 bases at J; junction bases unmatched: 14. The CDR3 is 17 amino acids. Germline-derived CDR1 and CDR2 are SEHNR and FQNEAQ (reference sequence). CDR3 DNA sequence: TGTGCCAGCAGCTTAGCTTCTTTGAGGGAGGGGAGTTCCGAGCAGTACTTC. It encodes CASSLASLREGSSEQYF. Combining the CDR3 with reference TRBV7-9 and TRBJ2-7 gives the whole variable domain DTGVSQNPRHKITKRGQNVTFRCDPISEHNRLYWYRQTLGQGPEFLTYFQNEAQLEKSRLLSDRFSAERPKGSFSTLEIQRTEQGDSAMYLCASSLASLREGSSEQYFGPGTRLTVT.

This clone was counted a single time. The chain is built from TRBV7-9 and TRBJ1-1; 8 bases are a match to TRBD1. Looked up from germline, CDR1 is SEHNR and CDR2 is FQNEAQ (reference sequence). V was clipped by 2 bases and J by 1 base; unmatched bases: 9. CDR3 length: 17 residues. The CDR3 DNA sequence: TGTGCCAGCAGCTTACCAATCCGGGACAGGCGGAACACTGAAGCTTTCTTT. Protein: CASSLPIRDRRNTEAFF.

The chain joins TRBV2 to TRBJ2-5; 7 bases fit TRBD2. Germline V gene data show CDR1 as SNHLY and CDR2 as FYNNEI. V gave up 4 bases and J gave up 7 bases; unmatched junction bases: 15. The CDR3 spans 16 residues. The CDR3 loop is CASSGLAVPTQGTQYF. The CDR3 DNA sequence: TGTGCCAGCAGTGGGCTAGCGGTCCCCACGCAGGGGACCCAGTACTTC.

The chain links TRBV9 to TRBJ1-2; 12 bases line up with TRBD1. This CDR3 is built from 17 residues. The germline CDR1 and CDR2 sequences are SGDLS and YYNGEE. V was pared by 3 bases and J by 3 bases, with 9 bases of the junction left unmatched. The CDR3 nucleotides are TGTGCCAGCAGCGGAGAAACCGGGACAGGGGGCTACTATGGCTACACCTTC. It yields the protein CASSGETGTGGYYGYTF.

This chain links TRBV19 with TRBJ1-1; D perhaps matches TRBD1 (6 bases). Trimming removed 6 bases from V and 0 bases from J, with 23 bases in between. The V gene's germline CDR1 is LNHDA and CDR2 SQIVND (reference sequence). This CDR3 is 18 amino acids long. This chain's CDR3 is CASSQNRGGGNMNTEAFF. The CDR3 DNA sequence: TGTGCCAGTAGCCAAAACCGGGGGGGCGGGAACATGAACACTGAAGCTTTCTTT.

V is TRBV10-1 and J is TRBJ2-7, with 10 nucleotides matching TRBD1. This CDR3 is built from 14 residues. V dropped 2 bases and J dropped 6; count of bases not matched to a gene: 4. Germline assignment: CDR1 WNHNN and CDR2 SYGVQD (reference sequence). The CDR3 spells CASSEDRGQGEQYF. As DNA, the CDR3 is TGCGCCAGCAGTGAGGACAGGGGGCAAGGCGAGCAGTACTTC.